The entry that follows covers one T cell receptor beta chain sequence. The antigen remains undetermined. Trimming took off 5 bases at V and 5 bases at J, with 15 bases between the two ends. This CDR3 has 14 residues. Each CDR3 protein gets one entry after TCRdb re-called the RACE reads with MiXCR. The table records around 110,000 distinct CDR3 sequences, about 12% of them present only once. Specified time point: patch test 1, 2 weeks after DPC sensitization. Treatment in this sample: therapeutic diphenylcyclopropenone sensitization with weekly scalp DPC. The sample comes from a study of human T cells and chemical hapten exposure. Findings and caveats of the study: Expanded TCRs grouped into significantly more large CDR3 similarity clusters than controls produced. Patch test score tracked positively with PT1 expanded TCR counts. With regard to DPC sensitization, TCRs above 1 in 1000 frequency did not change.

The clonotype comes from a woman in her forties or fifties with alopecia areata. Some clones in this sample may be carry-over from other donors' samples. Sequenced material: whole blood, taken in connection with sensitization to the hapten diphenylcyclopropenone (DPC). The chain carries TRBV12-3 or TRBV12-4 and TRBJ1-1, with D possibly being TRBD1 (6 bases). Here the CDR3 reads CASSRGQRATEAFF. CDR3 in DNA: TGTGCCAGCAGTCGGGGACAACGGGCAACTGAAGCTTTCTTT.